A few counts support the clone carrying this T cell receptor beta chain. Its antigen is unknown. This sample also contains other DNA sequences that code for the same CDR3. This sample was taken from a study of cytomegalovirus exposure and HLA in healthy donors. In the PCR, 60 Vbeta and 13 Jbeta primers were used. Data came from immunoSEQ multiplex PCR; TCRdb stores just in-frame clones and leaves some out. The sample consists of approximately 100,000 clones, over 8% of them appearing once. Donors were nominally healthy when sampled, though unrecorded immune exposures were likely. Study-wide results and limits: It was 150 to 200 TCR beta chains that were listed as cytomegalovirus-associated.

The CDR3 is 14 residues long. The V end was cut by 3 bases, the J end by 6 bases, with 15 bases between. Germline CDR1 reads SGHAT; CDR2 reads FQDESV (reference sequence). The sequenced sample consisted of PBMCs. The rearrangement uses TRBV11-1 and TRBJ2-7, with D possibly TRBD1 on 5 matching bases. The receptor was isolated from a man aged 50-60 years in good health and CMV-seropositive. CDR3 in DNA: TGTGCCAGCAGCTTTTCAGGGAACTCGCGCGAGCAGTACTTC. Protein product: CASSFSGNSREQYF.